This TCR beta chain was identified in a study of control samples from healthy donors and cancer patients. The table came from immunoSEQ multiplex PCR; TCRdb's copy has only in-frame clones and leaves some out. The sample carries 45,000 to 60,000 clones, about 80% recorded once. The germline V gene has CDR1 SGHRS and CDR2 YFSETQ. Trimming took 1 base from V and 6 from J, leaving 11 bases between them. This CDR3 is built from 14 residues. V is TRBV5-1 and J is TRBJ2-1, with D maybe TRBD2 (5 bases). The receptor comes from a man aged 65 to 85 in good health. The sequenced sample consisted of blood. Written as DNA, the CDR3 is TGCGCCAGCAGCTTGTTTCTAGCCTCCAATGAGCAGTTCTTC. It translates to CASSLFLASNEQFF.